The rows below give T cell receptor beta chains drawn from one sample of a study of response to subunit inactivated influenza vaccine. TCRdb reprocessed the RT-PCR reads with MiXCR, giving one entry per CDR3 protein. The sample contains 450,000 to 600,000 distinct CDR3 sequences, around 7.9% of which appear only once. The material was PBMCs from blood, obtained roughly 24 months after vaccination. These receptors were taken from a man aged 50 to 75 who received an inactivated influenza vaccine. Each CDR3 is given with its conserved first and last residue. The D gene is left open where the match is weak. Not every row has a clone size; where given, it reads once, few, many or a size class.

>TRBV7-2|TRBJ2-2|.|.
CASTLEVGRSTGELFF
TGTGCCAGCACCCTAGAGGTGGGGCGCAGCACCGGGGAGCTGTTTTTT
>TRBV11-2|TRBJ1-1|many|.
CASSLAGPSRTEAFF
TGTGCCAGCAGCTTAGCGGGGCCGAGCCGGACTGAAGCTTTCTTT
>TRBV11-2|TRBJ2-7|.|.
CASRQNSYEQYF
TGTGCCAGCAGACAGAATTCCTACGAGCAGTACTTC
>TRBV28|TRBJ2-1|.|.
CASSLFLQTDEQFF
TGTGCCAGCAGTTTATTTTTACAGACGGATGAGCAGTTCTTC
>TRBV20-1|TRBJ1-1|.|TRBD1
CSARDGGQGTTEAFF
TGCAGTGCTAGAGACGGAGGACAGGGGACCACTGAAGCTTTCTTT
>TRBV10-3|TRBJ2-3|many|TRBD2
CAMNSGGAADTQYF
TGTGCCATGAATAGCGGGGGGGCCGCAGATACGCAGTATTTT
>TRBV7-9|TRBJ2-3|many|.
CASSLAAGATDTQYF
TGTGCCAGCAGCTTAGCGGCCGGGGCCACAGATACGCAGTATTTT
>TRBV7-9|TRBJ2-6|few|.
CASSSPIRTGANVLTF
TGTGCCAGCAGCTCCCCGATTCGGACCGGGGCCAACGTCCTGACTTTC
>TRBV2|TRBJ2-3|.|.
CASGKRQQVTDTQYF
TGTGCCAGCGGTAAAAGACAACAAGTCACAGATACGCAGTATTTT
>TRBV3-1|TRBJ1-4|few|.
CASSQVRDEKLFF
TGTGCCAGCAGCCAAGTGCGAGATGAAAAACTGTTTTTT
>TRBV12-3/TRBV12-4|TRBJ2-6|few|TRBD2
CASSYDSGGSSGANVLTF
TGTGCCAGCAGTTATGACTCGGGAGGGAGCTCTGGGGCCAACGTCCTGACTTTC
>TRBV4-3|TRBJ2-2|few|.
CASSQVGRGPNTGELFF
TGCGCCAGCAGCCAAGTAGGTCGGGGCCCGAACACCGGGGAGCTGTTTTTT
>TRBV7-2|TRBJ2-3|many|.
CASSLGETDTQYF
TGTGCCAGCAGCTTAGGGGAGACAGATACGCAGTATTTT
>TRBV3-1|TRBJ2-1|.|TRBD1
CASSPQGTVPYNEQFF
TGTGCCAGCAGCCCCCAAGGGACAGTGCCGTACAATGAGCAGTTCTTC
>TRBV12-3/TRBV12-4|TRBJ1-5|few|.
CASTGDGPSNQPQHF
TGTGCCAGCACCGGCGACGGGCCTTCGAATCAGCCCCAGCATTTT
>TRBV20-1|TRBJ2-7|few|TRBD2
CSARELAGSYEQYF
TGCAGTGCTAGAGAACTAGCGGGGTCCTACGAGCAGTACTTC
>TRBV6-2/TRBV6-3|TRBJ1-1|few|.
CASRPGTQNTEAFF
TGTGCCAGCAGGCCCGGGACGCAAAACACTGAAGCTTTCTTT
>TRBV20-1|TRBJ2-3|many|.
CSISGRTDTQYF
TGCAGTATTAGCGGCCGCACAGATACGCAGTATTTT
>TRBV5-1|TRBJ1-1|many|TRBD1
CASSKGALNTEAFF
TGCGCCAGCTCGAAGGGGGCACTGAACACTGAAGCTTTCTTT
>TRBV2|TRBJ2-1|.|TRBD2
CATRLAGLNEQFF
TGTGCTACGAGGCTAGCGGGACTCAATGAGCAGTTCTTC
>TRBV20-1|TRBJ2-1|few|.
CSARDQVDPRYEQFF
TGCAGTGCTAGAGATCAGGTGGACCCCCGCTATGAGCAGTTCTTC
>TRBV12-3/TRBV12-4|TRBJ2-7|.|.
CASSLGDWTYEQYF
TGTGCCAGCAGTTTAGGCGACTGGACCTACGAGCAGTACTTC
>TRBV28|TRBJ2-2|.|TRBD2
CASTPFGRADTGELFF
TGTGCCAGCACCCCGTTTGGGAGGGCCGACACCGGGGAGCTGTTTTTT
>TRBV15|TRBJ2-7|.|.
CATSRDWGRHYEQYF
TGTGCCACCAGCAGAGATTGGGGCCGACACTACGAGCAGTACTTC
>TRBV4-3|TRBJ2-2|.|.
CASSQRPLGTGELFF
TGCGCCAGCAGCCAAAGACCGTTAGGAACCGGGGAGCTGTTTTTT
>TRBV5-6|TRBJ1-5|many|.
CASSLGYSQPQHF
TGTGCCAGCAGCTTGGGATATAGCCAGCCCCAGCATTTT
>TRBV7-2|TRBJ2-7|.|.
CASSSFGSAYEQYF
TGTGCCAGCAGCTCTTTTGGTAGCGCCTACGAGCAGTACTTC
>TRBV6-2/TRBV6-3|TRBJ2-1|few|TRBD2
CASRRAGHSYNEQFF
TGTGCCAGCAGGAGAGCGGGGCACTCCTACAATGAGCAGTTCTTC
>TRBV7-9|TRBJ2-2|.|.
CASSPGSDPGELFF
TGTGCCAGCAGCCCAGGCTCGGACCCCGGGGAGCTGTTTTTT
>TRBV6-4|TRBJ2-2|few|.
CASQLGQNTGELFF
TGTGCCAGCCAGTTGGGACAGAACACCGGGGAGCTGTTTTTT
>TRBV28|TRBJ2-3|few|TRBD2
CASSFSRLAGTDTQYF
TGTGCCAGCAGTTTTTCCCGACTAGCGGGCACAGATACGCAGTATTTT
>TRBV10-3|TRBJ2-7|.|.
CATRARSIEQYF
TGTGCCACCAGGGCCAGGTCTATCGAGCAGTACTTC
>TRBV15|TRBJ1-2|.|.
CATSRDKGIDINYGYTF
TGTGCCACCAGCAGAGATAAGGGAATAGACATAAACTATGGCTACACCTTC
>TRBV20-1|TRBJ2-2|many|.
CSAREGPNTGELFF
TGCAGTGCTAGAGAGGGACCGAACACCGGGGAGCTGTTTTTT
>TRBV7-2|TRBJ2-5|many|.
CASSLIPLGARETQYF
TGTGCCAGCAGCTTAATCCCTCTGGGAGCCCGAGAGACCCAGTACTTC
>TRBV6-1|TRBJ1-2|few|TRBD1
CASRSNRGPYGYTF
TGTGCCAGCAGATCAAACAGGGGGCCCTATGGCTACACCTTC
>TRBV4-3|TRBJ2-5|many|.
CASSPSLFFQTQYF
TGCGCCAGCAGCCCAAGTTTGTTCTTCCAGACCCAGTACTTC
>TRBV5-1|TRBJ2-2|many|TRBD1
CASSLGYGTATGRELFF
TGCGCCAGCAGCTTGGGATACGGGACAGCCACCGGAAGGGAGCTGTTTTTT
>TRBV5-6|TRBJ2-7|few|TRBD1
CASTQTGAWHYEQYF
TGTGCCAGCACCCAGACAGGGGCTTGGCACTACGAGCAGTACTTC
>TRBV20-1|TRBJ2-1|few|.
CSARGAGRGGNDNEQFF
TGCAGTGCAAGGGGGGCAGGCCGGGGCGGGAACGACAATGAGCAGTTCTTC
>TRBV20-1|TRBJ1-5|many|.
CSARGPFNQPQHF
TGCAGTGCTAGAGGTCCTTTTAATCAGCCCCAGCATTTT
>TRBV20-1|TRBJ1-3|many|TRBD1
CSASRDRVISGNTIYF
TGCAGTGCTAGCCGGGACAGGGTTATATCTGGAAACACCATATATTTT
>TRBV19|TRBJ2-3|few|.
CASSVTGTPDTQYF
TGTGCCAGTAGTGTGACAGGAACACCAGATACGCAGTATTTT